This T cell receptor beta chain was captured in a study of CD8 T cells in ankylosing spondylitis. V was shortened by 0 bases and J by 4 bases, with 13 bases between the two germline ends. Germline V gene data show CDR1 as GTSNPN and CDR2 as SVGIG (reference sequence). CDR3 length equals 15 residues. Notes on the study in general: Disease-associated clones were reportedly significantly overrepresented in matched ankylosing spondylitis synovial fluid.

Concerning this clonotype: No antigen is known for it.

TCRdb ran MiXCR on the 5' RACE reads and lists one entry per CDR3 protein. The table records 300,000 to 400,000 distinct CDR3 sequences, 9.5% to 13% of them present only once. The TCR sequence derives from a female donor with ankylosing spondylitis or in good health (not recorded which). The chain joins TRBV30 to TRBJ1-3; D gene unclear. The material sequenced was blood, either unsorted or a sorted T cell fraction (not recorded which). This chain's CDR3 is CAWSVTIGPGNTIYF. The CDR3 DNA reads TGTGCCTGGAGTGTGACGATAGGGCCCGGAAACACCATATATTTT.